The T cell receptor (beta chain) under discussion was sequenced for a study of CD8 T cell repertoires and HIV-1 epitope variants. Looking at the study overall: Each of Twenty-five Gag and Nef epitope peptides stimulated a separate culture. The baseline condition was 1M T cells left uncultured. Cultures ran less than 12 days, with IL-2, IL-7 and IL-15 added on days 3 and 7. Points from the study as a whole: About nine TCR beta clonotypes were antigen-specific, six apparently recognizing autologous or escape variants.

This CDR3 has 13 residues. Only a few counts were recorded for this clone. The antigen is not known. TCRdb's copy holds only in-frame clones and misses some; the assay was immunoSEQ multiplex PCR. The sample includes about 6,100 clones, 50% to 70% of them seen just once. This TCR came from a male donor with HIV. The sample comprised cultured CD8+ T cells derived from PBMCs. The J gene is TRBJ2-7, the V gene TRBV1; TRBD2, the table's D call, was not compared with the DNA. TRBV1 is a listed pseudogene. The CDR3 loop is CTSSHSLRYEQYF. The CDR3 DNA reads as TGCACCAGCAGCCATTCTCTGCGGTACGAGCAGTACTTC.